This TCR beta chain was obtained from a study of cytomegalovirus exposure and HLA in healthy donors. Study background: Of several hundred genotyped donors, around 80% grouped in the Caucasian-associated ancestry cluster.

PCR primers comprised 60 Vbeta and 13 Jbeta primers. Repertoires were generated with immunoSEQ multiplex PCR, while TCRdb's copy carries only in-frame clones and drops some. The sample yields fewer than 150,000 clones, more than 75% seen once. About this clone: The antigen is unknown.

Germline CDR1 LNHDA, CDR2 SQIVND (reference sequence). The CDR3 is 15 amino acids. J was trimmed by 4 bases and V by 6 bases; bases with no gene match: 8. Study results and limitations: Reportedly, fewer N-insertions than the roughly 690-donor mean appeared in an Asian-associated ancestry cluster in a later analysis. The study labeled 164 TCR beta chains cytomegalovirus-associated.

This receptor was taken from a woman in her forties in good health and CMV-seropositive. V usage is TRBV19 and J usage is TRBJ1-4, with 7 bases fitting TRBD1. Specimen: PBMCs. The DNA for the CDR3 is TGTGCCAGTAGAACCGGGACAGTAAATAATGAAAAACTGTTTTTT. Protein product: CASRTGTVNNEKLFF.